The 21 T cell receptor beta chains listed next were all sequenced from one sample in a study of Tregs in tolerant kidney transplant recipients. TCRdb keeps only in-frame clones here, not all; method: immunoSEQ multiplex PCR. The data hold around 30,000 clones, with under 90% observed a single time. Their cognate antigens are unknown. The sample comprised Tregs from blood cultured with allogeneic cells. The receptors originated from a human donor in good health.

The gene calls are TRBV7-6 and TRBJ2-1; D gene uncertain. V lost 5 bases, J lost 4 bases, and 9 bases lay in between. Germline values: CDR1 SGHVS, CDR2 FNYEAQ. This CDR3 comprises 13 residues. CDR3 amino acids: CASSPTPYNEQFF. CDR3 sequence (DNA): TGTGCCAGCAGCCCTACACCTTACAATGAGCAGTTCTTC.

The count of this clone is one. The gene calls are TRBV18 and TRBJ2-5; D may correspond to TRBD1 or TRBD2 (6 bases each). CDR1 is KGHSH, CDR2 LQKENI, per germline. Trimming removed 0 bases at V and 6 bases at J, with 14 bases between. This CDR3 comprises 15 residues. This chain's CDR3 is CASSPPEGGRKTQYF. CDR3 nucleotides: TGTGCCAGCTCACCACCGGAGGGGGGCCGGAAGACCCAGTACTTC.

V gene TRBV2 combines with J gene TRBJ2-7, with 10 bases fitting TRBD2. This CDR3 spans 18 amino acids. With 0 bases clipped from V and 4 bases from J, the junction kept 12 bases outside the gene matches. In germline, CDR1 is SNHLY, CDR2 FYNNEI. The CDR3 protein is CASSEAQNSGRFSYEQYF. CDR3 nucleotide sequence: TGTGCCAGCAGTGAAGCGCAGAATAGCGGGAGGTTTTCGTACGAGCAGTACTTC.

The CDR3 coding sequence is TGTGCCAGCAGTCCCACAGGAAACACTGAAGCTTTCTTT. As protein: CASSPTGNTEAFF. The chain recombines TRBV6-1 with TRBJ1-1; tentatively, D is TRBD1 (5 bases). Trimming pared 5 bases from V and 2 bases from J, leaving 9 bases between. The CDR3 contains 13 residues. The V gene's germline CDR1 is MNHNS and CDR2 SASEGT.

This clone was detected a few times. The V and J genes are TRBV7-2 and TRBJ2-2, with D perhaps TRBD2 (5 bases). CDR1 and CDR2 from the germline V gene are SGHTA and FQGNSA. The CDR3 spans 14 residues. Trimming took 5 bases from V and 3 from J, leaving 10 bases between them. Here the CDR3 DNA reads TGTGCCAGCAGCCCGGACTTTTACACCGGGGAGCTGTTTTTT. It is translated as CASSPDFYTGELFF.

The V gene is TRBV29-1, the J gene TRBJ2-5; possibly TRBD2 for D (6 bases). Between the trimmed V and J ends, which lost 4 bases and 5 bases, there was a span of 11 bases. Germline assignment: CDR1 SQVTM and CDR2 ANQGSEA. CDR3 length: 12 amino acids. CDR3 amino acids: CSVGSGAETQYF. DNA for the CDR3: TGCAGCGTTGGATCGGGAGCGGAGACCCAGTACTTC.

V usage is TRBV5-1 and J usage is TRBJ2-3, with D possibly being TRBD1 or TRBD2 (6 bases each). CDR3 length: 15 residues. CDR1 and CDR2 (germline): SGHRS, YFSETQ. Deletions cut 0 bases from V and 5 bases from J, with 13 bases between. The CDR3: CASSLVRGRIDTQYF. In DNA form, the CDR3 reads TGCGCCAGCAGCTTGGTTCGGGGGCGGATAGATACGCAGTATTTT.

J is TRBJ2-5 and V is TRBV19; 9 bases are a match to TRBD2. Losses at the gene ends were 4 bases for V and 4 bases for J; bases not matched to a gene: 7. Germline V gene data show CDR1 as LNHDA and CDR2 as SQIVND (reference sequence). This CDR3 comprises 15 residues. The CDR3 loop reads CASSSLAGVGETQYF. CDR3 DNA sequence: TGTGCCAGTAGTAGCTTAGCGGGGGTGGGAGAGACCCAGTACTTC.

The genes are TRBV6-1 and TRBJ1-6; D call uncertain. The V end lost 2 bases, the J end lost 7 bases, and 12 bases lay between the germline ends. Germline CDR1 MNHNS, CDR2 SASEGT. This CDR3 has 15 amino acids. CDR3 residues: CASSERAVGNSPLHF. The CDR3 nucleotides read TGTGCCAGCAGTGAACGGGCAGTGGGGAATTCACCCCTCCACTTT.

This chain joins TRBV4-3 and TRBJ1-6; D unresolved. The CDR3 runs 16 residues. Trimming cost V 0 bases and J 5 bases, with 11 bases left between them. CDR1 LGHNA and CDR2 YSLEER come from the germline V gene. The CDR3 region is CASSQEGASNNSPLHF. The CDR3 nucleotides are TGCGCCAGCAGCCAAGAAGGAGCCAGCAATAATTCACCCCTCCACTTT.

The chain couples TRBV2 to TRBJ2-2; D is unresolved. Trimming shortened V by 1 base and J by 4 bases, and 19 bases separated the two germline ends. The CDR3 consists of 18 residues. The germline V gene encodes CDR1 SNHLY and CDR2 FYNNEI. The CDR3 DNA reads as TGTGCCAGCAGTGAAGGGGCCTGGGCACCCCACTCCACCGGGGAGCTGTTTTTT. It is translated as CASSEGAWAPHSTGELFF.

This sequence joins TRBV12-5 and TRBJ2-1; possible D gene TRBD2, 5 bases. The V and J ends lost 0 bases and 3 bases respectively, with 15 bases between them. The germline gives CDR1 LGHNT, CDR2 FRNRAP. The CDR3 is 17 amino acids. The DNA for the CDR3 is TGTGCTAGTGGTTTGGTAGTGAGACGGGATCTCTACAATGAGCAGTTCTTC. Protein: CASGLVVRRDLYNEQFF. The entire variable domain, with the rest obtained from reference TRBV12-5 and TRBJ2-1, is as follows: DARVTQTPRHKVTEMGQEVTMRCQPILGHNTVFWYRQTMMQGLELLAYFRNRAPLDDSGMPKDRFSAEMPDATLATLKIQPSEPRDSAVYFCASGLVVRRDLYNEQFFGPGTRLTVL.

This clone has just a few counts. The chain employs TRBV5-1 and TRBJ2-1; tentatively, D is TRBD2 (5 bases). The V gene's germline CDR1 is SGHRS and CDR2 YFSETQ. The CDR3 covers 15 residues. V lost 2 bases and J 7 bases, leaving 16 bases between the germline ends. The CDR3 spells CASSLLPEPGNEQFF. The CDR3 DNA follows: TGCGCCAGCAGCTTACTCCCAGAACCGGGGAATGAGCAGTTCTTC.

The chain is built from TRBV6-1 and TRBJ2-7; weak D call: TRBD1 (5 bases). CDR3 length: 12 amino acids. The V and J ends lost 6 bases and 3 bases respectively, with 9 bases between them. The V gene's germline CDR1 is MNHNS and CDR2 SASEGT. The CDR3 sequence: CASSNRGYEQYF. Written as DNA, the CDR3 is TGTGCCAGCAGCAATAGGGGCTACGAGCAGTACTTC.

V is TRBV18 and J is TRBJ2-2; 9 bases align to TRBD1. CDR1 and CDR2 from the germline V gene are KGHSH and LQKENI. The V and J ends lost 0 bases and 7 bases, in that order; junction bases with no gene match: 6. There are 16 residues in the CDR3. CDR3 in amino acids: CASSPPGTGLDGELFF. The CDR3 nucleotides read TGTGCCAGCTCACCACCCGGGACAGGGTTGGACGGGGAGCTGTTTTTT.

The gene calls are TRBV4-2 and TRBJ2-7; D gene uncertain. The CDR3 contains 15 residues. The germline gives CDR1 LGHNA, CDR2 YNFKEQ. Trimming took 3 bases from V and 2 from J, leaving 14 bases between them. The CDR3 DNA is TGTGCCAGCAGCCATTCATTATTGTTAGCCTACGAGCAGTACTTC. Translation gives CASSHSLLLAYEQYF.

The chain joins TRBV29-1 to TRBJ2-5; tentatively, D is TRBD1 or TRBD2 (6 bases each). Germline loops: CDR1 SQVTM, CDR2 ANQGSEA. There are 12 residues in the CDR3. Trimming shortened V by 4 bases and J by 4 bases, and 10 bases separated the two germline ends. The CDR3 bases are TGCAGCGTTGTCTCGGGGGCAGAGACCCAGTACTTC. Its protein product is CSVVSGAETQYF. Supplemented by reference TRBV29-1 and TRBJ2-5, the full variable domain reads SAVISQKPSRDICQRGTSLTIQCQVDSQVTMMFWYRQQPGQSLTLIATANQGSEATYESGFVIDKFPISRPNLTFSTLTVSNMSPEDSSIYLCSVVSGAETQYFGPGTRLLVL.

This chain links TRBV7-9 with TRBJ1-1; D is undetermined. This CDR3 spans 11 amino acids. Trimming removed 2 bases at V and 2 bases at J, with 0 bases between. The germline CDR1 and CDR2 sequences are SEHNR and FQNEAQ (reference sequence). The CDR3 DNA sequence: TGTGCCAGCAGCTTAAACACTGAAGCTTTCTTT. It is translated as CASSLNTEAFF.

This rearrangement joins TRBV19 to TRBJ1-5; D gene unclear. Looked up from germline, CDR1 is LNHDA and CDR2 is SQIVND (reference sequence). V dropped 3 bases and J dropped 0 bases, with 3 bases sitting between them. The CDR3 spans 13 residues. This CDR3 reads CASSMNSNQPQHF. In DNA, the CDR3 is TGTGCCAGTAGTATGAATAGCAATCAGCCCCAGCATTTT.

The table lists this clone with a count of one. The rearrangement uses TRBV2 and TRBJ1-5; 8 nucleotides align to TRBD1. Trimming removed 6 bases from V and 6 bases from J; junction bases left unmatched: 10. The CDR3 is 15 amino acids. In germline, CDR1 is SNHLY, CDR2 FYNNEI. The CDR3 here is CASSPDRVGFQPQHF. The DNA of the CDR3 is TGTGCCAGCAGCCCGGACAGGGTAGGTTTTCAGCCCCAGCATTTT.

The chain uses TRBV11-3 and TRBJ2-1; the match to TRBD2 covers 10 bases. J gave up 5 bases and V 5 bases, and 12 bases lay outside the gene matches. The CDR3 contains 17 residues. Germline CDR1 is SGHNT and CDR2 is YENEEA. The CDR3 nucleotides are TGTGCCAGCAGCCTGCGACTAGCGGGTACGCCCCACAATGAGCAGTTCTTC. This translates into CASSLRLAGTPHNEQFF.